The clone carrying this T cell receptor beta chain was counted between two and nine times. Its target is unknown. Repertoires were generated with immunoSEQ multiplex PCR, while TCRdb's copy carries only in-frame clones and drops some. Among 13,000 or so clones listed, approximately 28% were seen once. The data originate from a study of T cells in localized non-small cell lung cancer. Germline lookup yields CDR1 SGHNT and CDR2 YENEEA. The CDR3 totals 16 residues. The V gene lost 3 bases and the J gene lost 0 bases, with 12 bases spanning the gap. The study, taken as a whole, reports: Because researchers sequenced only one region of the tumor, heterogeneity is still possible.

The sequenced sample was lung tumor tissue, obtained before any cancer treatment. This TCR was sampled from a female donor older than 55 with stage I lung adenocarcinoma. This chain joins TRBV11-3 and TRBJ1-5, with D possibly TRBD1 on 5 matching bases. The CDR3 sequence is CASSLLRDYSNQPQHF. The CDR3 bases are TGTGCCAGCAGCTTGTTAAGGGACTATAGCAATCAGCCCCAGCATTTT.